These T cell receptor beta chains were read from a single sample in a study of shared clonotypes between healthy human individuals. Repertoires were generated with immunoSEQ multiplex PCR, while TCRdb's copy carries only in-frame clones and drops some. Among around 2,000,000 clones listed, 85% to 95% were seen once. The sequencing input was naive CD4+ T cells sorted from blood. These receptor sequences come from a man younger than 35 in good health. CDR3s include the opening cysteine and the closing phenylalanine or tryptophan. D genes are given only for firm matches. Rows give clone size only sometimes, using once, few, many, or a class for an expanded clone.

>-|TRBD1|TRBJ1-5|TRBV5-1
CASSLDPGGQPQHF
TGCGCCAGCAGCTTGGATCCAGGGGGTCAGCCCCAGCATTTT
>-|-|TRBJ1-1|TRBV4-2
CASSQGGTGRTEAFF
TGTGCCAGCAGCCAAGGGGGCACTGGGAGGACTGAAGCTTTCTTT
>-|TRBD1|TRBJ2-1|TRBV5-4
CASSLGGDRGIYNEQFF
TGTGCCAGCAGCTTAGGAGGGGACAGGGGAATCTACAATGAGCAGTTCTTC
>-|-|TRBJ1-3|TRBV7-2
CASSQGLSGNTIYF
TGTGCCAGCAGCCAAGGCCTCTCTGGAAACACCATATATTTT
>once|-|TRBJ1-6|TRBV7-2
CASSLGPGRSYNSPLHF
TGTGCCAGCAGCTTGGGCCCAGGCAGGTCCTATAATTCACCCCTCCACTTT
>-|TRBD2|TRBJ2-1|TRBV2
CASSEVREGEQFF
TGTGCCAGCAGTGAAGTCCGGGAGGGCGAGCAGTTCTTC
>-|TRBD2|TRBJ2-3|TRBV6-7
CASSYPNNLSGGDTDTQYF
TGTGCCAGCAGTTACCCCAATAACCTTAGCGGGGGGGACACAGATACGCAGTATTTT
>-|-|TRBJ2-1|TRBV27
CASSQDWFTYNEQFF
TGTGCCAGCAGTCAGGACTGGTTTACCTACAATGAGCAGTTCTTC
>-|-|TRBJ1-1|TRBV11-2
CASSYLWTENTEAFF
TGTGCCAGCAGCTACCTCTGGACCGAGAACACTGAAGCTTTCTTT
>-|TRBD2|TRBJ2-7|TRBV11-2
CASSRGTSGGEEQYF
TGTGCCAGCAGCCGAGGGACTAGCGGGGGGGAGGAGCAGTACTTC
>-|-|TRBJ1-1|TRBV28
CASSLSPHSGNTEAFF
TGTGCCAGCAGTTTGTCCCCCCACTCAGGGAACACTGAAGCTTTCTTT
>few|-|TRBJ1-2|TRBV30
CAWNRNYGYTF
TGTGCCTGGAACAGGAACTATGGCTACACCTTC
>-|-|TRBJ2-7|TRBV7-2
CASSLAQGGPYEQYF
TGTGCCAGCAGCTTAGCGCAGGGGGGGCCGTACGAGCAGTACTTC
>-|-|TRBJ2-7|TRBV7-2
CASRVGGAYEQYF
TGTGCCAGCAGGGTCGGCGGCGCCTACGAGCAGTACTTC
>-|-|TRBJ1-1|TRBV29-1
CSVEDRSTNTEAFF
TGCAGCGTTGAAGATCGGTCGACGAACACTGAAGCTTTCTTT
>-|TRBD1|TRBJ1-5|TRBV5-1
CASSARTGQPQHF
TGCGCCAGCAGCGCCCGGACAGGCCAGCCCCAGCATTTT
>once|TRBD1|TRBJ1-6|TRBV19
CASSTTGAGGSYNSPLHF
TGTGCCAGTAGTACGACAGGGGCCGGGGGCTCCTATAATTCACCCCTCCACTTT